Shown below are 28 T cell receptor beta chains from a single sample sequenced in a study of blood T cell repertoires in COVID-19. Some clones are missing from TCRdb's copy, which holds only in-frame ones; the method was immunoSEQ multiplex PCR. In the table there are under 250,000 clones, 89% of which are singletons. Material for sequencing was peripheral blood. The origin of the receptors is a man aged 55 to 70 who had recovered from COVID-19.

Written as DNA, the CDR3 is TGTGCCAGCAGCGTTTCTTTTCGCACAGATACGCAGTATTTT. Translated: CASSVSFRTDTQYF. V usage is TRBV3-1 (or the pseudogene TRBV3-2) and J usage is TRBJ2-3; D gene uncertain. The germline V and J ends were trimmed by 5 bases and 1 base, with 10 bases remaining between them. The CDR3 length is 14 residues. CDR1 LGHDT and CDR2 YNNKEL come from the germline V gene (reference sequence).

This rearrangement joins TRBV2 to TRBJ2-1; maybe TRBD1 (5 bases). The CDR3 is 14 amino acids. The V gene's germline CDR1 is SNHLY and CDR2 FYNNEI. V was cut by 2 bases and J by 6 bases, with 11 bases left in between. Written as DNA, the CDR3 is TGTGCCAGCAGTGAAATAGGGGCCTCCAATGAGCAGTTCTTC. Amino acid sequence: CASSEIGASNEQFF.

CDR3 sequence reads: CASSPNLQETQYF. The DNA of the CDR3 is TGTGCCAGCTCACCAAATCTTCAAGAGACCCAGTACTTC. The J gene is TRBJ2-5, the V gene TRBV18, with D unclear. The CDR3 is 13 residues long. Germline V gene sequence: CDR1 KGHSH, CDR2 LQKENI. Trimming removed 2 bases at V and 2 bases at J, with 6 bases between.

The count of this clone is one. V and J are TRBV28 and TRBJ1-6, with TRBD1 identical over 10 bases. Germline assignment: CDR1 MDHEN and CDR2 SYDVKM. The CDR3 extends over 15 amino acids. Trimming took 5 bases from V and 9 from J; bases not matched to a gene: 7. This CDR3 is CASSPRDRGTSPLHF. The DNA for the CDR3 is TGTGCCAGCAGTCCGAGGGACAGGGGAACTTCACCCCTCCACTTT. The complete variable domain, with remaining parts taken from reference TRBV28 and TRBJ1-6, reads DVKVTQSSRYLVKRTGEKVFLECVQDMDHENMFWYRQDPGLGLRLIYFSYDVKMKEKGDIPEGYSVSREKKERFSLILESASTNQTSMYLCASSPRDRGTSPLHFGNGTRLTVT.

This chain uses TRBV5-4 with TRBJ2-7; a possible D gene is TRBD1 (6 bases). This CDR3 is built from 14 residues. Trimming left V 1 base short and J 7 bases short, with 15 bases between. Germline V gene lookup returns CDR1 SGHNT and CDR2 YYREEE (reference sequence). The CDR3 here is CASSLTGTPREQYF. CDR3 nucleotides: TGTGCCAGCAGCTTGACAGGGACCCCTAGGGAGCAGTACTTC.

This sequence joins TRBV9 and TRBJ2-3; TRBD2 matches at 7 bases. Germline lookup yields CDR1 SGDLS and CDR2 YYNGEE. Trimming took 2 bases from V and 5 from J; bases not matched to a gene: 14. The CDR3 contains 17 residues. Here the CDR3 reads CASSVRGNGPGGDTQYF. CDR3 DNA: TGTGCCAGCAGCGTGAGGGGTAACGGACCGGGAGGAGATACGCAGTATTTT.

The rearrangement joins TRBV2 to TRBJ2-2; 9 bases map to TRBD2. This CDR3 is 16 amino acids long. The ends lost 6 bases at V and 5 bases at J; junction bases unmatched: 10. CDR1 and CDR2 (germline): SNHLY, FYNNEI. The CDR3 region is CASSAGTSIYTGELFF. As DNA, the CDR3 is TGTGCCAGCAGCGCCGGGACTAGCATTTATACCGGGGAGCTGTTTTTT.

This rearrangement joins TRBV20-1 to TRBJ1-1; perhaps TRBD1 as D (5 bases). The CDR3 is made up of 11 amino acids. Germline CDR1 reads DFQATT; CDR2 reads SNEGSKA (reference sequence). CDR3 sequence reads: CSGAGGTEAFF. CDR3 DNA: TGCAGCGGGGCGGGGGGCACTGAAGCTTTCTTT.

The V and J genes are TRBV13 and TRBJ2-5, with 7 nucleotides matching TRBD2. This CDR3 has 15 residues. The germline V gene has CDR1 PRHDT and CDR2 FYEKMQ (reference sequence). Unmatched junction bases numbered 6, after V lost 4 bases and J lost 1 base. CDR3 residues: CASSSAGRGQETQYF. DNA for the CDR3: TGTGCCAGCAGCTCCGCAGGGAGGGGCCAAGAGACCCAGTACTTC.

The chain has TRBV5-4 and TRBJ2-2; 7 bases match TRBD2. The V gene end was trimmed by 5 bases and the J gene end by 0 bases; junction bases not matched to a gene: 4. This CDR3 region has 15 residues. Germline loops: CDR1 SGHNT, CDR2 YYREEE (reference sequence). Here the CDR3 DNA reads TGTGCCAGCAGAGGGGCGGGAGCGAACACCGGGGAGCTGTTTTTT. It codes for CASRGAGANTGELFF.

This sequence joins TRBV7-9 and TRBJ2-5; a possible D gene is TRBD1 (5 bases). V lost 2 bases and J lost 4, with 5 bases in between. The CDR3 totals 12 residues. Germline values: CDR1 SEHNR, CDR2 FQNEAQ (reference sequence). CDR3 region: CASSLRGETQYF. The CDR3 bases are TGTGCCAGCAGCTTAAGGGGAGAGACCCAGTACTTC.

The chain recombines TRBV4-3 with TRBJ2-1; weak D call: TRBD1 (5 bases). The V gene's germline CDR1 is LGHNA and CDR2 YSLEER. The CDR3 has 16 amino acids. The ends were cut back, 0 bases at V and 2 bases at J, with 11 bases in the middle. The DNA of the CDR3 is TGCGCCAGCAGCCAAGATTTGACAGTCCCCTACAATGAGCAGTTCTTC. Translated, it gives CASSQDLTVPYNEQFF.

The gene calls are TRBV19 and TRBJ1-6; TRBD1 matches at 7 bases. Germline CDR1 LNHDA, CDR2 SQIVND (reference sequence). V shed 7 bases, J shed 5 bases, and the junction held 8 bases outside the gene matches. The CDR3 totals 15 residues. CDR3 region: CASTRTGTNNSPLHF. The CDR3 DNA follows: TGTGCCAGTACCCGGACAGGCACCAATAATTCACCCCTCCACTTT.

A note on this clone: The sample holds other DNA sequences that translate to the same CDR3. The chain joins TRBV3-1 (or the pseudogene TRBV3-2) to TRBJ2-5; 15 nucleotides align to TRBD2. The CDR3 spans 16 residues. With 3 bases clipped from V and 2 bases from J, the junction kept 1 base outside the gene matches. In germline, CDR1 is LGHDT, CDR2 YNNKEL (reference sequence). CDR3: CASSQGLAGGQETQYF. The DNA of the CDR3 is TGTGCCAGCAGCCAGGGACTAGCGGGGGGACAAGAGACCCAGTACTTC.

The CDR3 DNA reads TGTGCCAGCAGCCAAGAAGGGGCCTATGGCTACACCTTC. This encodes CASSQEGAYGYTF. The rearrangement uses TRBV3-1 (or the pseudogene TRBV3-2) and TRBJ1-2; TRBD1 is a possible D gene (5 bases). The ends were cut back, 0 bases at V and 4 bases at J, with 6 bases in the middle. The CDR3 contains 13 residues. Germline V gene data show CDR1 as LGHDT and CDR2 as YNNKEL (reference sequence).

This clone was seen only once. The genes are TRBV19 and TRBJ2-2, with D unresolved. This CDR3 is built from 17 residues. V dropped 3 bases and J dropped 6 bases, with 20 bases sitting between them. CDR1 is LNHDA, CDR2 SQIVND, per germline (reference sequence). The CDR3 nucleotides are TGTGCCAGTAGTATTCAGCTACAGATTCTTATACCCGGGGAGCTGTTTTTT. Translating it yields CASSIQLQILIPGELFF. The complete variable domain, with remaining parts taken from reference TRBV19 and TRBJ2-2, reads DGGITQSPKYLFRKEGQNVTLSCEQNLNHDAMYWYRQDPGQGLRLIYYSQIVNDFQKGDIAEGYSVSREKKESFPLTVTSAQKNPTAFYLCASSIQLQILIPGELFFGEGSRLTVL.

The rearrangement joins TRBV3-1 (or the pseudogene TRBV3-2) to TRBJ1-2; D perhaps matches TRBD1 (5 bases). V was trimmed by 1 base and J by 3 bases, leaving 18 bases between them. The germline V gene encodes CDR1 LGHDT and CDR2 YNNKEL (reference sequence). The CDR3 is 17 residues long. The CDR3 sequence: CASSQADGGGLHYGYTF. For the CDR3, the DNA is TGTGCCAGCAGCCAAGCTGATGGGGGGGGACTACACTATGGCTACACCTTC.

This chain joins TRBV7-9 and TRBJ2-6; possible D gene TRBD2, 5 bases. This CDR3 has 16 residues. V lost 5 bases, J lost 0 bases, and 11 bases lay in between. Germline V gives CDR1 SEHNR, CDR2 FQNEAQ (reference sequence). The CDR3 nucleotides read TGTGCCAGCAGCCCATTTGGGAGCTCTGGGGCCAACGTCCTGACTTTC. This translates into CASSPFGSSGANVLTF.

This CDR3 reads CASSPRRHEQYF. For the CDR3, the DNA is TGTGCCAGCAGCCCACGGAGGCACGAGCAGTACTTC. The chain joins TRBV12-3 or TRBV12-4 to TRBJ2-7; a weak D match, TRBD2 (5 bases). Trimming left V 6 bases short and J 5 bases short, with 11 bases between. The CDR3 runs to 12 residues.

This clone has only one observation. The J gene is TRBJ1-1, the V gene TRBV5-1; no clear D. V was shortened by 0 bases and J by 5 bases, with 17 bases between the two germline ends. The CDR3 has 16 amino acids. Per the germline V gene, CDR1 is SGHRS and CDR2 is YFSETQ. The CDR3 sequence: CASSLETAWGGTEAFF. As DNA, the CDR3 is TGCGCCAGCAGCTTGGAAACAGCCTGGGGAGGAACTGAAGCTTTCTTT.

This clone was observed a single time. This sequence joins TRBV6-5 and TRBJ2-1; 8 bases line up with TRBD2. Germline loops: CDR1 MNHEY, CDR2 SVGAGI. CDR3 size: 15 residues. The V gene end was trimmed by 10 bases and the J gene end by 4 bases; junction bases not matched to a gene: 12. The CDR3 coding sequence is TGTGCCAATACGGAGACGGGGGGGGCTTACAATGAGCAGTTCTTC. Encoded protein: CANTETGGAYNEQFF.

The V gene is TRBV28, the J gene TRBJ1-1; 12 bases are shared with TRBD1. V was pared by 6 bases and J by 3 bases, with 11 bases of the junction left unmatched. The germline CDR1 and CDR2 sequences are MDHEN and SYDVKM. The CDR3 is 17 residues long. CDR3 loop: CASSPLGQGARDTEAFF. The DNA for the CDR3 is TGTGCCAGCAGCCCCCTGGGACAGGGGGCAAGGGACACTGAAGCTTTCTTT.

By proportion, this clone is medium-sized. The chain employs TRBV9 and TRBJ2-1; possible D gene TRBD2, 6 bases. V lost 3 bases to trimming and J lost 6 bases, with 13 bases between them. From germline, CDR1 is SGDLS and CDR2 YYNGEE. The CDR3 totals 14 residues. The CDR3: CASSAFVEGNEQFF. The CDR3 coding sequence is TGTGCCAGCAGCGCCTTCGTGGAGGGCAATGAGCAGTTCTTC.

This chain uses TRBV14 with TRBJ1-1, with unresolved D. The CDR3 is made up of 11 amino acids. Trimming took 4 bases from V and 12 from J, leaving 12 bases between them. Germline V lookup: CDR1 SGHDN, CDR2 FVKESK. The CDR3 protein is CASSRAAVTFF. The CDR3 DNA sequence: TGTGCCAGCAGCCGCGCGGCCGTAACTTTCTTT. The full variable domain, its missing parts supplied by reference TRBV14 and TRBJ1-1, is EAGVTQFPSHSVIEKGQTVTLRCDPISGHDNLYWYRRVMGKEIKFLLHFVKESKQDESGMPNNRFLAERTGGTYSTLKVQPAELEDSGVYFCASSRAAVTFFGQGTRLTVV.

The V call is TRBV10-3, the J call TRBJ2-7; the match to TRBD1 covers 8 bases. CDR3 length: 14 amino acids. After removal of 0 bases from V and 3 bases from J, the junction contained 1 base not matched to a gene. Germline loops: CDR1 ENHRY, CDR2 SYGVKD. The CDR3 protein is CAISESDRVYEQYF. The CDR3 region has the DNA TGTGCCATCAGTGAGTCGGACAGGGTCTACGAGCAGTACTTC.

The gene calls are TRBV5-1 and TRBJ2-1; 16 bases agree with TRBD2. CDR3 length equals 20 residues. Germline V gives CDR1 SGHRS, CDR2 YFSETQ. Trimming cost V 4 bases and J 6 bases; bases outside gene matches: 16. The CDR3 loop is CASSQGLAGGRTYKINEQFF. The CDR3 coding sequence is TGCGCCAGCAGCCAGGGACTAGCGGGAGGGCGCACATACAAGATCAATGAGCAGTTCTTC.

This clone came up once. This chain links TRBV19 with TRBJ2-2; tentative D call: TRBD1 (6 bases). V was trimmed by 6 bases and J by 1 base, leaving 9 bases between them. The CDR3 runs 14 residues. In germline, CDR1 is LNHDA, CDR2 SQIVND (reference sequence). CDR3 DNA: TGTGCCAGTAGCACGACAGGGAACACCGGGGAGCTGTTTTTT. This translates into CASSTTGNTGELFF.

This chain links TRBV6-5 with TRBJ2-6; D perhaps matches TRBD1 (6 bases). The CDR3 has 15 residues. The V gene's germline CDR1 is MNHEY and CDR2 SVGAGI. V lost 7 bases, J lost 4 bases, and 14 bases lay in between. The CDR3: CASNKGGSGANVLTF. CDR3 nucleotide sequence: TGTGCCAGCAACAAAGGGGGTTCCGGGGCCAACGTCCTGACTTTC.